The source of this T cell receptor beta chain is a study of regulatory T cells in long-lasting Graves disease. Regarding time point: persistent/refractory GD, antithyroid drugs over 5 years with positive TRAb. With RNA extracted from PBMCs as input, the TCR library was made. Germline CDR1 and CDR2: SGHTA and FQGNSA. V gave up 4 bases and J gave up 4 bases; unmatched junction bases: 13. The CDR3 covers 17 residues. Construction of the TCR beta libraries employed iRepertoire HTBI primers in conjunction with Arm-PCR of CDR3 regions. TCRdb used MiXCR to reprocess the multiplex PCR reads, holding one entry per CDR3 protein. The sample shows roughly 500,000 distinct CDR3 sequences, under 25% of them seen only once.

The input for sequencing was peripheral blood mononuclear cells (PBMCs), taken when the disease was refractory, from a patient treated with antithyroid drugs. The source of this sequence is a female donor with Graves disease. This chain connects TRBV7-2 to TRBJ1-2, with 9 bases aligning to TRBD1. The CDR3 protein is CASSSEPTGGAGYGYTF. Here the CDR3 DNA reads TGTGCCAGCAGCTCCGAGCCCACAGGGGGCGCCGGCTATGGCTACACCTTC.